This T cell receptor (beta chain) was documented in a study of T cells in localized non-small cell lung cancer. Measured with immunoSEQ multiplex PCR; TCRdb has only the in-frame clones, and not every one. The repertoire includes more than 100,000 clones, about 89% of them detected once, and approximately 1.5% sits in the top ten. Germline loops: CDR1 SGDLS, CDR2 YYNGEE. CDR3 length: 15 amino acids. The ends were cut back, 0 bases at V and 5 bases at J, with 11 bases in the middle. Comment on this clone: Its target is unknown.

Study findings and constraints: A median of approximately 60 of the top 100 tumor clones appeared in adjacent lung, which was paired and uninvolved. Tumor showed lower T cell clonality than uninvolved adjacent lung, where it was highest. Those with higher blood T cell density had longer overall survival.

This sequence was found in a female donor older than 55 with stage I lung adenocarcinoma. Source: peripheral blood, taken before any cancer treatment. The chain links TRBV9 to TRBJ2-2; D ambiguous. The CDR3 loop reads CASSVVGLGTGELFF. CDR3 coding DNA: TGTGCCAGCAGCGTAGTGGGCCTAGGAACCGGGGAGCTGTTTTTT. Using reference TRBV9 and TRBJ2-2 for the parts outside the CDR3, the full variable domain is DSGVTQTPKHLITATGQRVTLRCSPRSGDLSVYWYQQSLDQGLQFLIQYYNGEERAKGNILERFSAQQFPDLHSELNLSSLELGDSALYFCASSVVGLGTGELFFGEGSRLTVL.